Following are 4 T cell receptor beta chains from one sample sequenced in a study of control samples from healthy donors and cancer patients. The protocol was immunoSEQ multiplex PCR, while the TCRdb copy is restricted to in-frame clones and leaves out a portion. The sample has some 200,000 clones; around 93% are singletons. Sequenced input: blood. Every receptor here comes from a man in his late teens or twenties in good health.

The rearrangement joins TRBV18 to TRBJ2-1, with 9 bases matching TRBD1. This CDR3 comprises 15 residues. The V gene's germline CDR1 is KGHSH and CDR2 LQKENI. V shed 1 base and J 5 bases; nucleotides not matched to a gene: 3. CDR3 bases: TGTGCCAGCTCACCACGGGACAGGGTACACAATGAGCAGTTCTTC. It encodes CASSPRDRVHNEQFF.

J is TRBJ2-2 and V is TRBV2; 9 bases fit TRBD2. CDR1 SNHLY and CDR2 FYNNEI come from the germline V gene. V was clipped by 6 bases and J by 8 bases; unmatched bases: 4. CDR3 size: 13 residues. DNA for the CDR3: TGTGCCAGCAGGGTCGCGGGAGGGGGGGAGCTGTTTTTT. This gives the protein CASRVAGGGELFF.

The rearrangement uses TRBV5-1 and TRBJ2-3, with 7 bases matching TRBD1. CDR3 length: 15 amino acids. Germline values: CDR1 SGHRS, CDR2 YFSETQ. V was clipped by 3 bases and J by 2 bases; unmatched bases: 6. The CDR3 spells CASSYRDRDTDTQYF. CDR3 nucleotides: TGCGCCAGCAGCTACCGGGACAGAGACACAGATACGCAGTATTTT.

The chain recombines TRBV29-1 with TRBJ1-1; D is uncertain. Germline assignment: CDR1 SQVTM and CDR2 ANQGSEA. This CDR3 has 13 amino acids. With 2 bases removed from V and 0 bases from J, the gap between germline ends came to 7 bases. CDR3 bases: TGCAGCGTTGAACGGGCAGTGAACACTGAAGCTTTCTTT. It yields the protein CSVERAVNTEAFF.